The 17 T cell receptor beta chains below were found in one sample sequenced in a study of identical twins. One entry per CDR3 protein, called by TCRdb with MiXCR from the 5' RACE reads. The sample shows roughly 710,000 distinct CDR3 sequences, around 6.1% of them seen only once. The sample consisted of naive T cells sorted from blood. The source is a man younger than 30 in good health.

This chain connects TRBV5-1 to TRBJ2-1; 10 bases map to TRBD2. The CDR3 is 15 residues long. The germline V gene has CDR1 SGHRS and CDR2 YFSETQ. V shed 0 bases and J 11 bases; nucleotides not matched to a gene: 8. Here the CDR3 DNA reads TGCGCCAGCAGCTTGGTAAGCGGGAGGGCCCATCAGCAGTTCTTC. It is translated as CASSLVSGRAHQQFF. The entire variable domain, with the rest obtained from reference TRBV5-1 and TRBJ2-1, is as follows: KAGVTQTPRYLIKTRGQQVTLSCSPISGHRSVSWYQQTPGQGLQFLFEYFSETQRNKGNFPGRFSGRQFSNSRSEMNVSTLELGDSALYLCASSLVSGRAHQQFFGPGTRLTVL.

Worth noting for this clonotype: A much larger clone differs from this one at a single base, so this may be a read error. The rearrangement joins TRBV5-1 to TRBJ2-7; D not certain. The CDR3 is 15 amino acids. Germline V gene data show CDR1 as SGHRS and CDR2 as YFSETQ. Written as DNA, the CDR3 is TGCGTCAGCAGCTTGGGTCCCGATGTAGGCTACGAGCAGTACTTC. Protein sequence: CVSSLGPDVGYEQYF.

This clonotype was seen a single time. At one of its ends the junction is not consistent with the germline gene, which may arise from a read error. The chain joins TRBV5-1 to TRBJ2-1, with 12 bases that match TRBD2. Germline V gene sequence: CDR1 SGHRS, CDR2 YFSETQ. CDR3 size: 16 residues. In DNA form, the CDR3 reads TGCTCCAGCAGCTTTACCCTAGCGGGAGGGGGCAATGAGCAGTTCTTC. Protein: CSSSFTLAGGGNEQFF.

V gene TRBV4-1 combines with J gene TRBJ2-4; 12 bases are a match to TRBD2. Germline values: CDR1 MGHRA, CDR2 YSYEKL. With V trimmed by 0 bases and J by 0 bases, 18 bases remained unmatched. The length of the CDR3 is 23 residues. The CDR3 coding sequence is TGCGCCAGCAGCCAAGATAAGTTTATTTGGACTAGCGGGACCCTTTTAGCCAAAAACATTCAGTACTTC. This sequence encodes CASSQDKFIWTSGTLLAKNIQYF.

This clonotype was counted only a few times. The gene calls are TRBV7-9 and TRBJ2-7; maybe TRBD1 (5 bases). Trimming left V 5 bases short and J 6 bases short, with 8 bases between. CDR3 length equals 11 residues. Germline CDR1 is SEHNR and CDR2 is FQNEAQ (reference sequence). As DNA, the CDR3 is TGTGCCAGCAGCGACAGTACCGAGCAGTACTTC. As protein: CASSDSTEQYF.

This clonotype was seen many times. V gene TRBV10-3 combines with J gene TRBJ1-1; D perhaps matches TRBD1 (6 bases). Looked up from germline, CDR1 is ENHRY and CDR2 is SYGVKD. Trimming pared 4 bases from V and 6 bases from J, leaving 12 bases between. There are 13 residues in the CDR3. CDR3: CAISGAQGAEAFF. As DNA, the CDR3 is TGTGCCATCAGTGGCGCACAGGGAGCTGAAGCTTTCTTT.

This clonotype has a count of ten or more. The chain uses TRBV5-1 and TRBJ2-3; tentatively, D is TRBD1 or TRBD2 (7 bases each). The CDR3 sequence is 15 residues long. The V gene lost 7 bases and the J gene lost 4 bases, with 19 bases spanning the gap. Germline V CDR1 and CDR2: SGHRS, YFSETQ. This CDR3 reads CASEEGEGAPDTQYF. Written as DNA, the CDR3 is TGCGCCAGCGAGGAAGGGGAGGGGGCCCCAGATACGCAGTATTTT.

The chain is built from TRBV19 and TRBJ2-1, with TRBD2 matching over 13 bases. Per the germline V gene, CDR1 is LNHDA and CDR2 is SQIVND (reference sequence). V shed 5 bases, J shed 9 bases, and the junction held 7 bases outside the gene matches. The CDR3 totals 15 residues. CDR3 in DNA: TGTGCCAGTAGTCCCCGGACTAGCGGGAGCACTGAGCAGTTCTTC. Its translation is CASSPRTSGSTEQFF.

This clonotype appeared a few times. V and J are TRBV10-3 and TRBJ2-1; 8 bases are shared with TRBD2. V shed 5 bases and J 7 bases; nucleotides not matched to a gene: 10. The CDR3 extends over 15 amino acids. Per the germline V gene, CDR1 is ENHRY and CDR2 is SYGVKD. The CDR3 nucleotides are TGTGCCATCAGTCAGAGCGGGAGTGGCAGGAATGAGCAGTTCTTC. It specifies CAISQSGSGRNEQFF.

This clonotype was counted ten times or more. This CDR3 is CASSHRSGGSYEQYF. In DNA, the CDR3 is TGCGCCAGCAGCCATCGTAGCGGCGGCTCCTACGAGCAGTACTTC. V is TRBV4-3 and J is TRBJ2-7; D is possibly TRBD2 (6 bases). This CDR3 has 15 residues. V was shortened by 3 bases and J by 0 bases, with 12 bases between the two germline ends. Germline CDR1 is LGHNA and CDR2 is YSLEER.

The table lists this clonotype with many counts. V and J are TRBV27 and TRBJ2-3, with D tentatively TRBD1 (5 bases). The germline CDR1 and CDR2 sequences are MNHEY and SMNVEV (reference sequence). Trimming took 8 bases from V and 9 from J, leaving 15 bases between them. This CDR3 contains 12 residues. The CDR3 sequence: CASGKGVGTQYF. The CDR3 nucleotides read TGTGCCAGCGGTAAAGGGGTCGGGACGCAGTATTTT.

This clonotype has at least ten counts. This chain connects TRBV29-1 to TRBJ2-3; D not certain. CDR3 length: 15 residues. In germline, CDR1 is SQVTM, CDR2 ANQGSEA. V lost 4 bases, J lost 2 bases, and 16 bases lay in between. CDR3 bases: TGCAGCGTTGTGCGACGGGCAGACGTCACAGATACGCAGTATTTT. This sequence encodes CSVVRRADVTDTQYF.

This chain links TRBV21-1 with TRBJ2-3; the table's TRBD2 call for D was not verified on the DNA. TRBV21-1 is a listed pseudogene. The CDR3 is 17 amino acids. CDR3 coding DNA: TGTGCCAGCAGCAAACGTATCCAGCGGGAGTTGATAGATACGCAGTATTTT. It codes for CASSKRIQRELIDTQYF.

The CDR3 DNA follows: TGTGCCAGCAGTTTAGGGATTAGTGCCTACAATGAGCAGTTCTTC. It translates to CASSLGISAYNEQFF. V and J are TRBV27 and TRBJ2-1; unclear D gene. Germline V gene lookup returns CDR1 MNHEY and CDR2 SMNVEV (reference sequence). The germline V and J ends were trimmed by 2 bases and 2 bases, with 10 bases remaining between them. The CDR3 has 15 residues.

In this sample, this clonotype turned up many times. The gene calls are TRBV10-3 and TRBJ2-5; 7 nucleotides line up with TRBD2. From germline, CDR1 is ENHRY and CDR2 SYGVKD. The length of the CDR3 is 14 residues. J was trimmed by 6 bases and V by 4 bases; bases with no gene match: 8. CDR3 sequence (DNA): TGTGCCATCAGTGCGGTGAGCGGGATACAGACCCAGTACTTC. It specifies CAISAVSGIQTQYF.

This clonotype was detected ten times or more. J is TRBJ1-1 and V is TRBV27; 9 bases are shared with TRBD1. The CDR3 contains 15 residues. The germline V gene encodes CDR1 MNHEY and CDR2 SMNVEV (reference sequence). With V trimmed by 4 bases and J by 3 bases, 6 bases remained unmatched. The CDR3 sequence is CASSSYRGLDTEAFF. The DNA of the CDR3 is TGTGCCAGCAGTTCCTACAGGGGGCTGGACACTGAAGCTTTCTTT.

The table lists this clonotype with many counts. V usage is TRBV7-2 and J usage is TRBJ2-1; 10 nucleotides agree with TRBD1. Losses at the gene ends were 5 bases for V and 8 bases for J; bases not matched to a gene: 6. CDR1 SGHTA and CDR2 FQGNSA come from the germline V gene. CDR3 length equals 14 residues. CDR3 residues: CASSTGTGVHEQFF. As DNA, the CDR3 is TGTGCCAGCAGCACCGGGACAGGGGTGCATGAGCAGTTCTTC. Combining the CDR3 with reference TRBV7-2 and TRBJ2-1 gives the whole variable domain GAGVSQSPSNKVTEKGKDVELRCDPISGHTALYWYRQSLGQGLEFLIYFQGNSAPDKSGLPSDRFSAERTGGSVSTLTIQRTQQEDSAVYLCASSTGTGVHEQFFGPGTRLTVL.